This T cell receptor (beta chain) originates from a study of identical twins. TCRdb itself ran the 5' RACE reads through MiXCR, one entry per CDR3 protein. The sample carries roughly 480,000 distinct CDR3 sequences, 24% recorded once. J was trimmed by 7 bases and V by 8 bases; bases with no gene match: 11. CDR3 length equals 15 residues. CDR1 is MNHEY and CDR2 is SMNVEV in the germline V gene (reference sequence). This clonotype showed up just a few times. This same sample was also part of a study on T cells expressing NK-cell markers. That source notes: Clarity on HCMV specificity was lacking for the expanded NKG2C+ T cell clones.

Sequencing was carried out using CD4+ T cells sorted from blood. This chain links TRBV27 with TRBJ2-1; TRBD2 matches at 10 bases. This TCR was recovered from a woman aged 18 to 35 in good health. The CDR3, as DNA: TGTGCCAGCGTAAAAACGGGACTAGCGATAAATGAGCAGTTCTTC. Its translation is CASVKTGLAINEQFF.